This TCR beta chain was profiled in a study of identical twins. Study-level findings and limits: The study reached conclusions through statistical analysis that was cross-sectional, not following the same donors.

The CDR3 runs 17 residues. CDR1 and CDR2 from the germline V gene are SGHRS and YFSETQ. V was pared by 4 bases and J by 2 bases, with 15 bases of the junction left unmatched. Template switching created a universal primer site, and the cDNA included unique molecular identifiers. One entry per CDR3 protein results from TCRdb running MiXCR on the 5' RACE reads. The top ten hold roughly 14% of the sample, which has more than 600,000 distinct CDR3 sequences, 15% to 20% seen once. Note on this clonotype: Its antigen is unknown.

These data also featured in a second study, about T cells expressing NK-cell markers. That source adds: Eight donors were sequenced, of whom seven were HCMV-seropositive, while the remaining one was HCMV-seronegative. Four donors' CD3+CD56-NKG2C+ cells were dominated by the same clonotypes.

The sequenced sample was PBMCs. This TCR derives from a woman aged 18-30 years in good health. V usage is TRBV5-1 and J usage is TRBJ2-7; 7 bases agree with TRBD1. CDR3 nucleotide sequence: TGCGCCAGCAGCAAAGGGGACAGAAGCGTAGCAGCCTACGAGCAGTACTTC. Protein product: CASSKGDRSVAAYEQYF.